A selection of T cell receptor beta chains follows, all from one sample in a study of ipilimumab plus nivolumab after autologous stem cell transplantation. Data came from immunoSEQ multiplex PCR; TCRdb stores just in-frame clones and leaves some out. The table records about 20,000 clones, 77% of them present only once. The sequencing here drew on PBMCs, taken in a trial of ipilimumab plus nivolumab as post-transplant consolidation. These receptors were obtained from a male donor with diffuse large B-cell lymphoma. Both conserved end residues are part of each CDR3. Fields, in order: V gene, clone size, J gene, D gene, CDR3 DNA, CDR3 protein. D genes are given only for firm matches. Rows give clone size only sometimes, using once, few, many, or a class for an expanded clone.

TRBV4-3,.,TRBJ1-4,.,TGCGCCAGCAGCCAAGGGATTCCGGGACTCGGAAATGAAAAACTGTTTTTT,CASSQGIPGLGNEKLFF
TRBV28,once,TRBJ2-7,.,TGTGCCAGCAGCCAGGGGCGAAACGAGCAGTACTTC,CASSQGRNEQYF
TRBV19,.,TRBJ2-1,TRBD2,TGTGCCAGTAGTATTTCCGTCGGGGGGGCGGATGAGCAGTTCTTC,CASSISVGGADEQFF
TRBV9,.,TRBJ2-2,.,TGTGCCAGCAGCGTCACAGGGGCGGGAGACACCGGGGAGCTGTTTTTT,CASSVTGAGDTGELFF
TRBV1,.,TRBJ1-5,.,TGCACCAGCAGCCAAGATCCTACAGGGAAGGAGGATCAGCCCCAGCATTTT,CTSSQDPTGKEDQPQHF
TRBV7-3,.,TRBJ2-3,TRBD2,TGTGCCAGCAGCTCCGGACTAGCGGCTAGCACAGATACGCAGTATTTT,CASSSGLAASTDTQYF
TRBV6-6,once,TRBJ1-3,TRBD1,TGTGCCAGCGCCCAGGGGGGTAGTGGAAACACCATATATTTT,CASAQGGSGNTIYF
TRBV9,.,TRBJ1-3,TRBD1,TGTGCCAGCAGCCCCCGGACAGGGACGATCTCTGGAAACACCATATATTTT,CASSPRTGTISGNTIYF
TRBV9,.,TRBJ1-6,.,TGTGCCAGCAGCGTTCGGCTCAATTCACCCCTCCACTTT,CASSVRLNSPLHF
TRBV30,.,TRBJ1-5,.,TGTGCCTGGGGTACCGGAGAGCGGCCCCAGCATTTT,CAWGTGERPQHF
TRBV9,.,TRBJ2-7,.,TGTGCCAGCAGCGTAGGACAAGGGGCCTACGAGCAGTACTTC,CASSVGQGAYEQYF
TRBV28,.,TRBJ2-7,.,TGTGCCAGCAGTTTAGTGGGTTACGAGCAGTACTTC,CASSLVGYEQYF